These 23 T cell receptor beta chains were all obtained from the same sample, sequenced in a study of PD-1 blockade in classical Hodgkin lymphoma. Sequencing was performed with immunoSEQ multiplex PCR; in TCRdb, only in-frame clones are kept and a portion is missing. Of about 17,000 clones detected, around 75% appear once; the ten largest clones hold roughly 4.4%. Relapse after autologous stem cell transplantation occurred in every patient, and brentuximab vedotin exposure varied. Material: peripheral blood mononuclear cells (PBMCs), obtained at baseline. These TCRs come from a human donor with classical Hodgkin lymphoma.

This chain links TRBV5-1 with TRBJ1-2; D is undetermined. Looked up from germline, CDR1 is SGHRS and CDR2 is YFSETQ. The CDR3 is made up of 13 amino acids. The V end lost 0 bases, the J end lost 4 bases, and 7 bases lay between the germline ends. The CDR3 here is CASSLAGGYGYTF. Written as DNA, the CDR3 is TGCGCCAGCAGCTTGGCCGGAGGCTATGGCTACACCTTC.

The chain recombines TRBV2 with TRBJ2-1, with 9 bases identical to TRBD2. The V gene's germline CDR1 is SNHLY and CDR2 FYNNEI. The junction had 8 bases not matched to a gene; V was cut back by 8 bases and J by 6 bases. This CDR3 has 14 residues. CDR3 DNA: TGTGCCAGCCTCTCGAGCGGGAGGAGCAATGAGCAGTTCTTC. This gives the protein CASLSSGRSNEQFF.

Within the sample, this clone is medium-sized (0.01 to 0.1%). V usage is TRBV11-1 and J usage is TRBJ1-5, with 10 positions matching TRBD1. The CDR3 runs to 15 residues. J was trimmed by 4 bases and V by 5 bases; bases with no gene match: 5. Germline CDR1 is SGHAT and CDR2 is FQDESV (reference sequence). In DNA form, the CDR3 reads TGTGCCAGCAGCCCCGGGACAGGGGAGAATCAGCCCCAGCATTTT. Translating it yields CASSPGTGENQPQHF. The full variable domain, rest sourced from reference TRBV11-1 and TRBJ1-5, is EAEVAQSPRYKITEKSQAVAFWCDPISGHATLYWYRQILGQGPELLVQFQDESVVDDSQLPKDRFSAERLKGVDSTLKIQPAELGDSAMYLCASSPGTGENQPQHFGDGTRLSIL.

The chain uses TRBV4-1 and TRBJ2-6, with 8 bases aligning to TRBD1. The CDR3 is 17 residues long. The junction had 9 bases not matched to a gene; V was cut back by 4 bases and J by 4 bases. CDR1 and CDR2 (germline): MGHRA, YSYEKL. The CDR3 loop reads CASSRQQGVAGANVLTF. As DNA, the CDR3 is TGCGCCAGCAGCCGCCAACAGGGGGTCGCCGGGGCCAACGTCCTGACTTTC.

This chain links TRBV7-9 with TRBJ2-1, with D hard to call. Germline CDR1 SEHNR, CDR2 FQNEAQ (reference sequence). CDR3 length: 12 amino acids. Trimming removed 5 bases at V and 10 bases at J, with 12 bases between. The CDR3 DNA reads TGTGCCAGCAGCCCCGACCGCCCGGAGCAGTTCTTC. As protein: CASSPDRPEQFF.

The chain recombines TRBV9 with TRBJ2-5; the match to TRBD2 covers 13 bases. Trimming took 0 bases from V and 2 from J; bases not matched to a gene: 4. The length of the CDR3 is 17 residues. CDR1 is SGDLS, CDR2 YYNGEE, per germline. Here the CDR3 DNA reads TGTGCCAGCAGCGTAGGACTAGCGGGGGGTAAACAAGAGACCCAGTACTTC. Translated: CASSVGLAGGKQETQYF.

A few counts support this clone. The chain joins TRBV27 to TRBJ1-5; D not resolved. Trimming pared 6 bases from V and 1 base from J, leaving 13 bases between. The CDR3 is made up of 15 amino acids. The germline CDR1 and CDR2 sequences are MNHEY and SMNVEV (reference sequence). CDR3 amino acids: CASSRRLGSNQPQHF. CDR3 sequence (DNA): TGTGCCAGCAGCCGCAGGCTAGGGAGCAATCAGCCCCAGCATTTT.

The chain combines TRBV7-9 with TRBJ1-1; D might be TRBD1 (5 bases). CDR3 length: 15 amino acids. Trimming shortened V by 8 bases and J by 0 bases, and 16 bases separated the two germline ends. The germline CDR1 and CDR2 sequences are SEHNR and FQNEAQ (reference sequence). The CDR3 DNA reads TGTGCCAGCGCCAGGGACGGCAACATGAACACTGAAGCTTTCTTT. This translates into CASARDGNMNTEAFF.

CDR3 sequence reads: CASSPRGAADTEAFF. CDR3 nucleotides: TGCGCCAGCAGCCCCCGGGGGGCCGCCGACACTGAAGCTTTCTTT. The chain links TRBV5-1 to TRBJ1-1; tentatively, D is TRBD1 (6 bases). The CDR3 runs to 15 residues. Germline V CDR1 and CDR2: SGHRS, YFSETQ. V lost 4 bases, J lost 3 bases, and 16 bases lay in between.

The genes are TRBV30 and TRBJ1-2, with D uncertain. The CDR3 length is 12 residues. Germline loops: CDR1 GTSNPN, CDR2 SVGIG (reference sequence). CDR3 sequence reads: CAFDLLAQGYTF. The CDR3 DNA is TGTGCTTTCGACCTGTTGGCTCAGGGCTACACCTTC. Supplemented by reference TRBV30 and TRBJ1-2, the full variable domain reads SQTIHQWPATLVQPVGSPLSLECTVEGTSNPNLYWYRQAAGRGLQLLFYSVGIGQISSEVPQNLSASRPQDRQFILSSKKLLLSDSGFYLCAFDLLAQGYTFGSGTRLTVV.

The chain has TRBV5-6 and TRBJ2-1; 8 bases map to TRBD2. V lost 0 bases and J lost 5; bases outside the gene matches: 1. This CDR3 contains 14 residues. Looked up from germline, CDR1 is SGHDT and CDR2 is YYEEEE. This chain's CDR3 is CASSLGLAHNEQFF. CDR3 DNA: TGTGCCAGCAGCTTGGGACTAGCGCACAATGAGCAGTTCTTC.

V is TRBV7-8 and J is TRBJ2-7; weak D call: TRBD1 (6 bases). CDR1 is SGHVS and CDR2 is FQNEAQ in the germline V gene. Trimming removed 5 bases at V and 3 bases at J, with 17 bases between. This CDR3 is 15 amino acids long. The chain's CDR3 is CASSLVAGVRYEQYF. CDR3 DNA sequence: TGTGCCAGCAGCCTCGTAGCAGGGGTGCGCTACGAGCAGTACTTC.

V usage is TRBV2 and J usage is TRBJ1-1; D is possibly TRBD1 (6 bases). This CDR3 has 14 amino acids. Germline CDR1 reads SNHLY; CDR2 reads FYNNEI. The V and J ends lost 6 bases and 3 bases respectively, with 14 bases between them. CDR3 loop: CASRSEQGYTEAFF. The CDR3 bases are TGTGCCAGCAGGTCGGAACAGGGTTACACTGAAGCTTTCTTT.

This chain joins TRBV5-6 and TRBJ2-7; D perhaps matches TRBD1 (6 bases). Deletions cut 5 bases from V and 1 base from J, with 13 bases between. The CDR3 loop spans 14 amino acids. CDR1 is SGHDT and CDR2 is YYEEEE in the germline V gene. The CDR3 region is CASRSQGKSYEQYF. The CDR3 DNA reads as TGTGCCAGCAGGTCACAGGGAAAGTCCTACGAGCAGTACTTC.

The chain uses TRBV7-9 and TRBJ1-4, with D possibly matching TRBD1 (6 bases). From germline, CDR1 is SEHNR and CDR2 FQNEAQ (reference sequence). There are 15 residues in the CDR3. Trimming took off 1 base at V and 8 bases at J, with 14 bases between the two ends. The CDR3 coding sequence is TGTGCCAGCAGCTTAGATTGGGACACGGGGGAAAAACTGTTTTTT. This codes for CASSLDWDTGEKLFF.

This CDR3 is CASSMVGPNTGELFF. CDR3 sequence (DNA): TGTGCCAGTAGTATGGTCGGCCCGAACACCGGGGAGCTGTTTTTT. V is TRBV19 and J is TRBJ2-2; D gene uncertain. Trimming pared 3 bases from V and 0 bases from J, leaving 8 bases between. Germline V lookup: CDR1 LNHDA, CDR2 SQIVND (reference sequence). The CDR3 extends over 15 amino acids.

This chain joins TRBV25-1 and TRBJ2-5; D not resolved. V was shortened by 1 base and J by 2 bases, with 8 bases between the two germline ends. Germline lookup yields CDR1 MGHDK and CDR2 SYGVNS. The CDR3 totals 14 residues. In DNA form, the CDR3 reads TGTGCCAGCAGTGAATTTGGTGGACAAGAGACCCAGTACTTC. This encodes CASSEFGGQETQYF. The complete variable domain, with remaining parts taken from reference TRBV25-1 and TRBJ2-5, reads EADIYQTPRYLVIGTGKKITLECSQTMGHDKMYWYQQDPGMELHLIHYSYGVNSTEKGDLSSESTVSRIRTEHFPLTLESARPSHTSQYLCASSEFGGQETQYFGPGTRLLVL.

J is TRBJ2-1 and V is TRBV7-9; a weak D match, TRBD1 (7 bases). Germline V lookup: CDR1 SEHNR, CDR2 FQNEAQ (reference sequence). Trimming removed 5 bases from V and 2 bases from J, with 13 bases in between. The CDR3 covers 15 residues. The CDR3 DNA reads as TGTGCCAGCAGCCCGGAGGGGGCCCCCTACAATGAGCAGTTCTTC. Its translation is CASSPEGAPYNEQFF. Full variable domain (rest looked up from reference TRBV7-9 and TRBJ2-1): DTGVSQNPRHKITKRGQNVTFRCDPISEHNRLYWYRQTLGQGPEFLTYFQNEAQLEKSRLLSDRFSAERPKGSFSTLEIQRTEQGDSAMYLCASSPEGAPYNEQFFGPGTRLTVL.

The chain joins TRBV30 to TRBJ1-5, with no clear D. The CDR3 covers 13 residues. Trimming cost V 0 bases and J 3 bases, with 6 bases left between them. Germline CDR1 is GTSNPN and CDR2 is SVGIG (reference sequence). Here the CDR3 DNA reads TGTGCCTGGAGTGTCCAGCCCAATCAGCCCCAGCATTTT. It translates to CAWSVQPNQPQHF.

This chain uses TRBV14 with TRBJ2-7, with 7 bases that match TRBD1. V gave up 5 bases and J gave up 4 bases; unmatched junction bases: 11. The CDR3 covers 15 residues. CDR1 and CDR2 (germline): SGHDN, FVKESK. CDR3 DNA: TGTGCCAGCAGCTACTCCGGGACAGAACCATACGAGCAGTACTTC. This gives the protein CASSYSGTEPYEQYF.

The chain links TRBV11-2 to TRBJ2-4, with 9 bases identical to TRBD1. V was pared by 5 bases and J by 7 bases, with 9 bases of the junction left unmatched. Germline lookup yields CDR1 SGHAT and CDR2 FQNNGV. This CDR3 is 15 amino acids long. The CDR3 is CASSPSDRGGNIQYF. The CDR3 DNA reads TGTGCCAGCAGCCCCTCGGACAGGGGAGGGAACATTCAGTACTTC.

This clone is classed as medium-sized. This rearrangement joins TRBV19 to TRBJ2-7; no definite D call. Trimming shortened V by 4 bases and J by 0 bases, and 13 bases separated the two germline ends. The CDR3 is 15 residues long. Germline loops: CDR1 LNHDA, CDR2 SQIVND (reference sequence). The CDR3 protein is CASSTQTLPSYEQYF. The CDR3 DNA sequence: TGTGCCAGTAGTACCCAGACCCTTCCCTCCTACGAGCAGTACTTC.

J is TRBJ1-5 and V is TRBV5-1; TRBD1 matches 8 bases. Germline values: CDR1 SGHRS, CDR2 YFSETQ. This CDR3 is built from 14 residues. Trimming took 4 bases from V and 5 from J; bases not matched to a gene: 5. CDR3 DNA: TGCGCCAGCAGCGTCGGACAGGGAGATCAGCCCCAGCATTTT. Residues: CASSVGQGDQPQHF.